The 4 T cell receptor beta chains reported below all come from one sample, sequenced in a study of shared clonotypes between healthy human individuals. TCRdb keeps only in-frame clones here, not all; method: immunoSEQ multiplex PCR. The data contain around 2.3 million clones, 90% to 97% of them seen just once; the ten biggest clones take up roughly 0.13%. The material sequenced was naive CD4+ T cells sorted from blood. The subset is: CD45RA+ positively selected. The receptors stem from a man between 18 and 29 years old in good health.

V and J are TRBV2 and TRBJ2-1, with D tentatively TRBD2 (5 bases). The CDR3 has 15 residues. V shed 3 bases and J shed 3 bases, with 12 bases lying between them. Germline CDR1 and CDR2: SNHLY and FYNNEI. The CDR3 loop reads CASSDTRAVYNEQFF. As DNA, the CDR3 is TGTGCCAGCAGTGATACTAGAGCGGTCTACAATGAGCAGTTCTTC. Together with reference TRBV2 and TRBJ2-1, the CDR3 gives the full variable domain: EPEVTQTPSHQVTQMGQEVILRCVPISNHLYFYWYRQILGQKVEFLVSFYNNEISEKSEIFDDQFSVERPDGSNFTLKIRSTKLEDSAMYFCASSDTRAVYNEQFFGPGTRLTVL.

The chain employs TRBV25-1 and TRBJ1-3; D is unclear. Germline CDR1 reads MGHDK; CDR2 reads SYGVNS. CDR3 length equals 15 residues. The V gene lost 1 base and the J gene lost 9 bases, with 16 bases spanning the gap. Written as DNA, the CDR3 is TGTGCCAGCAGTGAATTCAGAAAGGGCCGGGGCACCATATATTTT. Its protein is CASSEFRKGRGTIYF.

The chain carries TRBV4-3 and TRBJ2-3, with D maybe TRBD2 (6 bases). V gave up 1 base and J gave up 2 bases, with 19 bases separating them. The germline V gene encodes CDR1 LGHNA and CDR2 YSLEER. There are 18 residues in the CDR3. CDR3 DNA: TGCGCCAGCAGCCAAGGCCCGGGTAGCGGCCTCTTCACAGATACGCAGTATTTT. Protein sequence: CASSQGPGSGLFTDTQYF.

The chain links TRBV25-1 to TRBJ1-2; D is ambiguous. The CDR3 runs to 14 residues. The germline gives CDR1 MGHDK, CDR2 SYGVNS. V lost 0 bases and J lost 2, with 7 bases in between. The CDR3 DNA reads as TGTGCCAGCAGTGAATATTCGGCCAACTATGGCTACACCTTC. Its translation is CASSEYSANYGYTF.